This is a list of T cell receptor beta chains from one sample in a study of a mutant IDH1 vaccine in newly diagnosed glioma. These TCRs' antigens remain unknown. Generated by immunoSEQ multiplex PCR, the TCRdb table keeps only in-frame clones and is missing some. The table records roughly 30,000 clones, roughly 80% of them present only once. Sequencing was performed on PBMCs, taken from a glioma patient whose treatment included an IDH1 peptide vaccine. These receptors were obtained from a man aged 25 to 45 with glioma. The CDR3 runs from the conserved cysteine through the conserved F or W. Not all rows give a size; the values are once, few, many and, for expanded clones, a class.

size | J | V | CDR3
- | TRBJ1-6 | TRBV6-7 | CASSYSIPLWGSPLHF
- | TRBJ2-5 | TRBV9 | CASSGFRGTETQYF
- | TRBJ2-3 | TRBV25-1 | CASSEYRLAGGTDTQYF
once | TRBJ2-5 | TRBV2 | CASGRAGTRQETQYF
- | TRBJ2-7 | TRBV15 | CATSKDRDRGSYEQYF
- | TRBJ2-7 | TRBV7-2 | CASSPGTEVTYEQYF
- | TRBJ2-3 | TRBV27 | CASRPGGVTDTQYF
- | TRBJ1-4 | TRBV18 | CASSGTGATNEKLFF
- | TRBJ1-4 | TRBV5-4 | CASSGSVATNEKLFF
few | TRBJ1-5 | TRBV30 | CAWSRGAGNQPQHF
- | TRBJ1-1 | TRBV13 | CASSLGRADAFF
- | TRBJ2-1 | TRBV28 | CASSIPTAGEQFF
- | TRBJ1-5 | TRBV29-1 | CSVGDNDNQPQHF
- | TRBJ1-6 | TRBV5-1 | CASSFSGAVSPLHF
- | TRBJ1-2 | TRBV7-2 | CASSHAVDYGYTF
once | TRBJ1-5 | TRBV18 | CASSPSGGGQPQHF
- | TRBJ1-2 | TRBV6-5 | CASSYGRATYGYTF
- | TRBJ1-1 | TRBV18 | CASSPPNRANTEAFF
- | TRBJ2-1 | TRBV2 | CASSQVGAKDNEQFF
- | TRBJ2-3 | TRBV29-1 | CSVLWGLQGDTQYF
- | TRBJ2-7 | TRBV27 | CASRGLAGGSSYEQYF
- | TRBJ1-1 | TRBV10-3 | CAISRTGGTEAFF